This TCR beta chain came from a study of blood T cell repertoires in COVID-19. In the study overall: Spain, Italy and the United States supplied samples that represented acute and convalescent COVID-19. PBMCs, B-cell-depleted T cells, or T cells provided the cDNA or gDNA that made up the material.

V trimming: 6 bases; J trimming: 4 bases; junction bases outside the gene matches: 10. Germline lookup yields CDR1 DFQATT and CDR2 SNEGSKA (reference sequence). The length of the CDR3 is 15 residues. In the study's own analysis: Cell counts per sample came from amplifying reference gene primers. Generated by immunoSEQ multiplex PCR, the TCRdb table keeps only in-frame clones and is missing some. D and trimming were read from the DNA, whereas the V and J calls and clone size are those reported in that table. The sample comprises about 160,000 clones, over 80% of which are singletons, and roughly 4.8% rests with the top ten.

This clonotype was obtained from a woman in her fifties or sixties with acute or convalescent COVID-19. The sequenced sample was peripheral blood. The genes are TRBV20-1 and TRBJ2-1; TRBD1 matches 9 bases. CDR3 coding DNA: TGCAGTGCAAGTCCCGGGACAGGGATGTACAATGAGCAGTTCTTC. It codes for CSASPGTGMYNEQFF.